The 12 T cell receptor beta chains given below trace back to one sample, sequenced in a study of T-cell memory formation after mild COVID-19. TCRdb re-derived calls from the 5' RACE reads in MiXCR, one entry per CDR3 protein. Seen here are 400,000 or so distinct CDR3 sequences, 15% to 20% observed once, and the top ten hold 7.5% to 9.5%. The specimen sequenced was PBMCs or a T cell subset sorted from them (not recorded which). The receptors derive from an adult woman who had mild COVID-19 (a few samples of this study predate the infection). Cell type and time point are not known.

The rearrangement uses TRBV12-3 or TRBV12-4 and TRBJ2-2, with D tentatively TRBD1 (5 bases). This CDR3 is built from 13 residues. The ends were cut back, 7 bases at V and 6 bases at J, with 12 bases in the middle. CDR3 in amino acids: CASKATRAGELFF. The CDR3 coding sequence is TGTGCCAGCAAGGCGACCAGGGCCGGGGAGCTGTTTTTT.

The rearrangement uses TRBV27 and TRBJ1-3; D may be TRBD1 (5 bases). The V end lost 6 bases, the J end lost 7 bases, and 19 bases lay between the germline ends. The germline CDR1 and CDR2 sequences are MNHEY and SMNVEV (reference sequence). This CDR3 spans 15 amino acids. CDR3 loop: CASRMNGAAGNTIYF. CDR3 coding DNA: TGTGCCAGCAGAATGAATGGGGCAGCCGGCAACACCATATATTTT.

This clonotype showed up just a few times. This rearrangement joins TRBV5-1 to TRBJ2-7; the D gene is possibly TRBD1 (6 bases). Germline V gives CDR1 SGHRS, CDR2 YFSETQ. This CDR3 comprises 14 residues. V lost 1 base and J 3 bases, leaving 11 bases between the germline ends. The CDR3, as DNA: TGCGCCAGCAGCTTGCAACAGGGACACTACGAGCAGTACTTC. Its protein product is CASSLQQGHYEQYF. Full variable domain (remainder filled in from reference TRBV5-1 and TRBJ2-7): KAGVTQTPRYLIKTRGQQVTLSCSPISGHRSVSWYQQTPGQGLQFLFEYFSETQRNKGNFPGRFSGRQFSNSRSEMNVSTLELGDSALYLCASSLQQGHYEQYFGPGTRLTVT.

The chain carries TRBV29-1 and TRBJ1-6, with 8 bases that match TRBD1. V was pared by 7 bases and J by 9 bases, with 8 bases of the junction left unmatched. This CDR3 contains 13 residues. CDR1 SQVTM and CDR2 ANQGSEA come from the germline V gene. In DNA form, the CDR3 reads TGCAGCGCCTCCCAGGGGGCGAGTTCACCCCTCCACTTT. Translation: CSASQGASSPLHF. Using reference TRBV29-1 and TRBJ1-6 for the parts outside the CDR3, the full variable domain is SAVISQKPSRDICQRGTSLTIQCQVDSQVTMMFWYRQQPGQSLTLIATANQGSEATYESGFVIDKFPISRPNLTFSTLTVSNMSPEDSSIYLCSASQGASSPLHFGNGTRLTVT.

The V gene is TRBV15, the J gene TRBJ1-1; D ambiguous. The V gene's germline CDR1 is LNHNV and CDR2 YYDKDF (reference sequence). This CDR3 has 13 residues. V was cut by 2 bases and J by 8 bases, with 12 bases left in between. The CDR3 DNA reads as TGTGCCACCAGCAGATACCCCCCCAACGAAGCTTTCTTT. Amino acids: CATSRYPPNEAFF.

The CDR3 here is CASDEGVGEKLFF. The CDR3 DNA reads as TGTGCCAGTGACGAAGGGGTGGGGGAAAAACTGTTTTTT. The rearrangement uses TRBV19 and TRBJ1-4, with D tentatively TRBD1 (5 bases). The CDR3 is made up of 13 amino acids. CDR1 is LNHDA, CDR2 SQIVND, per germline (reference sequence). The V end lost 8 bases, the J end lost 8 bases, and 15 bases lay between the germline ends.

As DNA, the CDR3 is TGTGCCAGCAGCTTAGCTCCTGCAGCGATAGAGACCCAGTACTTC. Translation: CASSLAPAAIETQYF. The rearrangement links TRBV7-9 to TRBJ2-5, with unresolved D. The CDR3 extends over 15 amino acids. V gave up 0 bases and J gave up 4 bases, with 12 bases separating them. CDR1 and CDR2 (germline): SEHNR, FQNEAQ (reference sequence).

This clonotype was seen repeatedly, ten times or more. This chain links TRBV12-3 or TRBV12-4 with TRBJ2-1; 11 nucleotides align to TRBD1. J lost 9 bases, V lost 6 bases, and 4 bases had no gene match. CDR3 length equals 13 residues. The DNA for the CDR3 is TGTGCCAGCAGGGGGACAGGGGGGATTGAGCAGTTCTTC. This gives the protein CASRGTGGIEQFF.

The chain employs TRBV7-3 and TRBJ2-2; 8 bases map to TRBD2. CDR3 length: 14 amino acids. Germline CDR1 is SGHTA and CDR2 is FQGTGA. The V segment lost 6 bases and the J segment 4 bases; nucleotides outside the gene matches: 4. The CDR3 nucleotides read TGTGCCAGCAGAGGGGCGGGAGGCACCGGGGAGCTGTTTTTT. Translated: CASRGAGGTGELFF.

The chain carries TRBV3-1 and TRBJ2-7, with D perhaps given as TRBD1 or TRBD2 (5 bases each). This CDR3 is 14 amino acids long. From germline, CDR1 is LGHDT and CDR2 YNNKEL (reference sequence). Between the trimmed V and J ends, which lost 3 bases and 6 bases, there was a span of 15 bases. DNA of the CDR3: TGTGCCAGCAGCCACCACGGACGGGGCCTCGAGCAGTACTTC. It encodes CASSHHGRGLEQYF.

The chain carries TRBV20-1 and TRBJ1-6; D not certain. Germline V gives CDR1 DFQATT, CDR2 SNEGSKA (reference sequence). With 4 bases removed from V and 0 bases from J, the gap between germline ends came to 4 bases. There are 13 residues in the CDR3. CDR3 DNA: TGCAGTGCTATAGGCTCCTATAATTCACCCCTCCACTTT. Translation: CSAIGSYNSPLHF.

This clonotype was seen repeatedly, ten times or more. J is TRBJ2-1 and V is TRBV10-3, with 7 bases identical to TRBD1. Germline CDR1 is ENHRY and CDR2 is SYGVKD. CDR3 length equals 14 residues. V was clipped by 11 bases and J by 7 bases; unmatched bases: 14. The chain's CDR3 is CAVNTGATTNEQFF. The DNA of the CDR3 is TGTGCCGTCAATACAGGGGCCACGACTAATGAGCAGTTCTTC.